Each of the 9 T cell receptor beta chains below was sequenced from the same sample in a study of blood T cell repertoires in COVID-19. Produced via immunoSEQ multiplex PCR; TCRdb's table is partial and in-frame only. The profile shows some 150,000 clones, more than 70% of them singletons. The sample comprised PBMCs or T cells enriched from blood (not recorded which). These receptors were obtained from a woman in her forties or fifties in a cohort exposed to, infected with or recovered from COVID-19 (not recorded which).

The chain is built from TRBV7-3 and TRBJ2-3, with 11 bases aligning to TRBD2. With 1 base clipped from V and 4 bases from J, the junction kept 4 bases outside the gene matches. This CDR3 spans 16 amino acids. Per germline, CDR1 SGHTA and CDR2 FQGTGA. The CDR3 loop is CASSLKLAGGPDTQYF. CDR3 bases: TGTGCCAGCAGCTTAAAGCTAGCGGGGGGCCCAGATACGCAGTATTTT.

This clone was observed once. This chain links TRBV11-1 with TRBJ1-1; D possibly corresponds to TRBD1 (6 bases). This CDR3 has 14 amino acids. Germline V CDR1 and CDR2: SGHAT, FQDESV (reference sequence). Deletions cut 4 bases from V and 5 bases from J, with 14 bases between. The DNA of the CDR3 is TGTGCCAGCAGCTCCGCAGGGGCGGTGACTGAAGCTTTCTTT. Translation: CASSSAGAVTEAFF.

V gene TRBV7-9 combines with J gene TRBJ2-3; TRBD2 matches 14 bases. The germline CDR1 and CDR2 sequences are SEHNR and FQNEAQ (reference sequence). The ends lost 1 base at V and 5 bases at J; junction bases unmatched: 5. The CDR3 is 17 residues long. As DNA, the CDR3 is TGTGCCAGCAGCTTAGGGACTAGCGGGGGGCGTTTAGATACGCAGTATTTT. The encoded protein is CASSLGTSGGRLDTQYF.

The chain couples TRBV28 to TRBJ1-5, with 7 positions matching TRBD1. CDR3 size: 15 residues. V trimming: 5 bases; J trimming: 6 bases; junction bases outside the gene matches: 10. Per the germline V gene, CDR1 is MDHEN and CDR2 is SYDVKM. CDR3 protein: CASSRPMTGTQPQHF. The CDR3 coding sequence is TGTGCCAGCAGTCGTCCCATGACAGGGACTCAGCCCCAGCATTTT.

This chain uses TRBV27 with TRBJ2-3; 9 bases are shared with TRBD1. The CDR3 runs 13 residues. Germline CDR1 MNHEY, CDR2 SMNVEV (reference sequence). V lost 7 bases, J lost 9 bases, and 8 bases stayed unmatched. The CDR3 DNA reads TGTGCCAGCACTATACAGGGACAGGGCACGCAGTATTTT. Protein sequence: CASTIQGQGTQYF.

This clone was picked up a small number of times. The CDR3 DNA is TGTGCCAGTAGTCCACTCGACAGGACTAACACTGAAGCTTTCTTT. Translation: CASSPLDRTNTEAFF. The chain uses TRBV19 and TRBJ1-1; D is possibly TRBD1 (6 bases). The ends were cut back, 5 bases at V and 2 bases at J, with 15 bases in the middle. Germline values: CDR1 LNHDA, CDR2 SQIVND (reference sequence). The CDR3 totals 15 residues.

V usage is TRBV28 and J usage is TRBJ2-5, with 10 positions matching TRBD1. CDR1 is MDHEN, CDR2 SYDVKM, per germline. V was clipped by 1 base and J by 2 bases; unmatched bases: 7. This CDR3 spans 17 amino acids. The CDR3 loop is CASSLFKGQGTQETQYF. The CDR3 nucleotides are TGTGCCAGCAGTTTATTCAAGGGACAGGGGACTCAAGAGACCCAGTACTTC.

The chain uses TRBV18 and TRBJ2-1, with 14 bases aligning to TRBD2. The V gene's germline CDR1 is KGHSH and CDR2 LQKENI. After removal of 5 bases from V and 10 bases from J, the junction contained 10 bases not matched to a gene. This CDR3 is 16 amino acids long. DNA for the CDR3: TGTGCCAGCTCAAGTCAGACTAGCGGGGGGGTATTGGAGCAGTTCTTC. This translates into CASSSQTSGGVLEQFF.

This chain uses TRBV19 with TRBJ1-5; 7 bases line up with TRBD1. Germline V CDR1 and CDR2: LNHDA, SQIVND (reference sequence). This CDR3 is 15 amino acids long. The trim removed 7 bases at V and 7 bases at J, leaving 13 bases unmatched. CDR3 amino acids: CASTSRRGQGQPQHF. For the CDR3, the DNA is TGTGCCAGTACCAGTCGAAGGGGGCAGGGGCAGCCCCAGCATTTT.